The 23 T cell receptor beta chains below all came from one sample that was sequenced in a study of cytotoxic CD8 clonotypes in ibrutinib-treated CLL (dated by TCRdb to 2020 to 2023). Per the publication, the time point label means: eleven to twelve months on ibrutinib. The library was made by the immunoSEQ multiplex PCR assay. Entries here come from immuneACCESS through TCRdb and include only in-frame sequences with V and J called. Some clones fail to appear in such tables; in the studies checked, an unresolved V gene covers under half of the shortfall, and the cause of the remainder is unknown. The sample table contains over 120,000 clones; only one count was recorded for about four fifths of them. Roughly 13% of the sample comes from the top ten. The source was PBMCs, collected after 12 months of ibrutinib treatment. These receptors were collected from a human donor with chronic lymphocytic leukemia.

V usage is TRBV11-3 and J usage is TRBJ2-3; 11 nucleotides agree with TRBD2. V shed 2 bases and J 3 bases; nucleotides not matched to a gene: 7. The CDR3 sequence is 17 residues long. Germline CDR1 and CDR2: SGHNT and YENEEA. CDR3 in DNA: TGTGCCAGCAGCTTACGGCGAGCTAGCGGGAGGACAGATACGCAGTATTTT. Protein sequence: CASSLRRASGRTDTQYF.

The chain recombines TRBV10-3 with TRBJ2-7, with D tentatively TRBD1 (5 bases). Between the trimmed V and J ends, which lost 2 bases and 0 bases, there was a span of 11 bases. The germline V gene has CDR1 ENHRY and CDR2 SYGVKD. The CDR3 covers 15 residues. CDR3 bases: TGTGCCATCAGTGAGCGAACAGGCGGCTCCTACGAGCAGTACTTC. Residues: CAISERTGGSYEQYF.

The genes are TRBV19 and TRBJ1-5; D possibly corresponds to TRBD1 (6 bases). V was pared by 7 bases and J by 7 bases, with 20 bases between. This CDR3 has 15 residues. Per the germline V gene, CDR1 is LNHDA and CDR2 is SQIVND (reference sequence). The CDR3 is CASTAPQGFGQPQHF. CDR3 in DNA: TGTGCCAGTACCGCCCCCCAGGGGTTTGGGCAGCCCCAGCATTTT. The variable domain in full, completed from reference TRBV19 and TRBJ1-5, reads DGGITQSPKYLFRKEGQNVTLSCEQNLNHDAMYWYRQDPGQGLRLIYYSQIVNDFQKGDIAEGYSVSREKKESFPLTVTSAQKNPTAFYLCASTAPQGFGQPQHFGDGTRLSIL.

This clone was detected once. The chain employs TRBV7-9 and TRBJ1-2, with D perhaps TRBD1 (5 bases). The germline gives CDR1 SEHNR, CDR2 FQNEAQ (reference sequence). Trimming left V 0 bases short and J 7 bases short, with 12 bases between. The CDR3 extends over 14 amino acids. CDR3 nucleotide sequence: TGTGCCAGCAGCTTAGCGTTTAAGGGGTCTGGCTACACCTTC. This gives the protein CASSLAFKGSGYTF. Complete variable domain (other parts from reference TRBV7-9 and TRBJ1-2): DTGVSQNPRHKITKRGQNVTFRCDPISEHNRLYWYRQTLGQGPEFLTYFQNEAQLEKSRLLSDRFSAERPKGSFSTLEIQRTEQGDSAMYLCASSLAFKGSGYTFGSGTRLTVV.

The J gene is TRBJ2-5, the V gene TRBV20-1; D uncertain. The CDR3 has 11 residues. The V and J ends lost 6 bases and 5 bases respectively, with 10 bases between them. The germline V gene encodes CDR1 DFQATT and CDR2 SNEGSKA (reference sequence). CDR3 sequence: CSATKVETQYF. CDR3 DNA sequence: TGCAGTGCCACAAAAGTGGAGACCCAGTACTTC.

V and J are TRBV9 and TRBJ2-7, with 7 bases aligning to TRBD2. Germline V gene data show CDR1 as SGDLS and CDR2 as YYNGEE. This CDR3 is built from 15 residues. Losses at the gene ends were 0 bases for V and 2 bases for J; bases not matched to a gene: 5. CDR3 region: CASSVGPSGAYEQYF. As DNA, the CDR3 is TGTGCCAGCAGCGTAGGTCCTAGCGGTGCCTACGAGCAGTACTTC.

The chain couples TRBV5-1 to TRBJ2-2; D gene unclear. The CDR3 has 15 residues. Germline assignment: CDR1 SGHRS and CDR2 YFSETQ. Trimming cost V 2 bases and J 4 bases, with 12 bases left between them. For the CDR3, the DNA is TGCGCCAGCAGCTTAACCCGGTATGGCACCGGGGAGCTGTTTTTT. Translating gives CASSLTRYGTGELFF.

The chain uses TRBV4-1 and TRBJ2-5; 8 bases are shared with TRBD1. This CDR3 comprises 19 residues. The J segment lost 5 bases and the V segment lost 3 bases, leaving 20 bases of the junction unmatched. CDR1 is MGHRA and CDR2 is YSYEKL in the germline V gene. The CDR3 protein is CASSHQNAGTGHPWETQYF. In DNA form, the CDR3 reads TGCGCCAGCAGCCACCAAAACGCCGGGACAGGACACCCCTGGGAGACCCAGTACTTC.

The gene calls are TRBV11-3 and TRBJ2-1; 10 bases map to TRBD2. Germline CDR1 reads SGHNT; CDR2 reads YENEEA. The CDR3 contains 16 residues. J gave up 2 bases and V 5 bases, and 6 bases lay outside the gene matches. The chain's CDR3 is CASSASLAGAYNEQFF. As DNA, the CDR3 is TGTGCCAGCAGCGCCTCGCTAGCGGGGGCCTACAATGAGCAGTTCTTC.

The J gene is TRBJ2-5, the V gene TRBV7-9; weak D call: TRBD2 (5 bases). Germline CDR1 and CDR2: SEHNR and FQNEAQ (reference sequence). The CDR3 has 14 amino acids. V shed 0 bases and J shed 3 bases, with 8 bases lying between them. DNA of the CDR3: TGTGCCAGCAGCTTAGCCGGGAAGGAAGAGACCCAGTACTTC. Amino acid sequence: CASSLAGKEETQYF. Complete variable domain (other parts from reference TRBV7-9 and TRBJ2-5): DTGVSQNPRHKITKRGQNVTFRCDPISEHNRLYWYRQTLGQGPEFLTYFQNEAQLEKSRLLSDRFSAERPKGSFSTLEIQRTEQGDSAMYLCASSLAGKEETQYFGPGTRLLVL.

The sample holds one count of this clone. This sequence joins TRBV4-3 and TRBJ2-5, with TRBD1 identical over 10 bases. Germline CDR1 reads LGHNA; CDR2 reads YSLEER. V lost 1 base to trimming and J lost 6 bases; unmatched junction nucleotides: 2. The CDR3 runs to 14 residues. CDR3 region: CASSQGQGAKTQYF. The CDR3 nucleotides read TGCGCCAGCAGCCAAGGACAGGGGGCGAAGACCCAGTACTTC.

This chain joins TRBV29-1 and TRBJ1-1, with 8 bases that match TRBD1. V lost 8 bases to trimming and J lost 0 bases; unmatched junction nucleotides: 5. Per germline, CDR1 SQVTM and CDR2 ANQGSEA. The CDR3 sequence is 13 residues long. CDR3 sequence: CSTDRGVNTEAFF. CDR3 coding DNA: TGCAGCACCGACAGGGGCGTGAACACTGAAGCTTTCTTT.

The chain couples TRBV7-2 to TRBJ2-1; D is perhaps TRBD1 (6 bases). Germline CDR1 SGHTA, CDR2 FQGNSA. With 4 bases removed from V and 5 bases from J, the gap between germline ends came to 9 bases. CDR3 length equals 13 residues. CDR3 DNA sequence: TGTGCCAGCAGCTGGGACAAGCACAATGAGCAGTTCTTC. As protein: CASSWDKHNEQFF.

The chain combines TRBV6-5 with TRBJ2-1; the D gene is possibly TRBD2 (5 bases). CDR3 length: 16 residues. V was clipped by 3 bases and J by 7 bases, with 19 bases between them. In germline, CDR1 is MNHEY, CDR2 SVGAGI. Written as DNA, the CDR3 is TGTGCCAGCAGTTATGGTACGGGGTTTCGGTTTAATGAGCAGTTCTTC. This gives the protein CASSYGTGFRFNEQFF.

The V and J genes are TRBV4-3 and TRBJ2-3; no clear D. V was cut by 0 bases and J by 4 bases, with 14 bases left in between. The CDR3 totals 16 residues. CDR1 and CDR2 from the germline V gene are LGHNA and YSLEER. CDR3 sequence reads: CASSQDVGLGADTQYF. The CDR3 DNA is TGCGCCAGCAGCCAAGATGTCGGTCTAGGCGCAGATACGCAGTATTTT.

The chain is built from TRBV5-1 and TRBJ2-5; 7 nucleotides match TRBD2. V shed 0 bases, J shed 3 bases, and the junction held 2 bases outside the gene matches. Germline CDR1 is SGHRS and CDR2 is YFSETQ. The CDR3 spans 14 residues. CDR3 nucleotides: TGCGCCAGCAGCTTGGCGGGGAGGGAAGAGACCCAGTACTTC. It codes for CASSLAGREETQYF.

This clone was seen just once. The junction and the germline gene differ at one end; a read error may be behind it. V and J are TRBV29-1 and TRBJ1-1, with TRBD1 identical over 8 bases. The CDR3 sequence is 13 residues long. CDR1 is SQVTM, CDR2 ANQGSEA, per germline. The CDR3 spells CSVEAQGATETFF. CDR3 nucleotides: TGCAGCGTTGAAGCCCAGGGGGCTACTGAAACTTTCTTT.

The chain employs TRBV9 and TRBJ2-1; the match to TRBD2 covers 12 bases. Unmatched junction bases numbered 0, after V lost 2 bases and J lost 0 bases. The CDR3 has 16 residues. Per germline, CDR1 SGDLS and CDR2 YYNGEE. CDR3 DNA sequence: TGTGCCAGCAGCGTGACTAGCGGGAGCTCCTACAATGAGCAGTTCTTC. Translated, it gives CASSVTSGSSYNEQFF.

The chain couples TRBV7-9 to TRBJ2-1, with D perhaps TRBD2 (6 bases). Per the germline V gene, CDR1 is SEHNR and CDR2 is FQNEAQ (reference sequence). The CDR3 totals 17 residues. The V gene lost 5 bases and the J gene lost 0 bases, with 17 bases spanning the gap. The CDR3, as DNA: TGTGCCAGCAGCCCCCCCCTCGCGGGAAGCTCCTACAATGAGCAGTTCTTC. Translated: CASSPPLAGSSYNEQFF.

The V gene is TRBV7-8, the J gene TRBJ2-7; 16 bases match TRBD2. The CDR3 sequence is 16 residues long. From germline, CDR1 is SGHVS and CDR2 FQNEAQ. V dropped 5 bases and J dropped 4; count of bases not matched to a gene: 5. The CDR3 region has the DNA TGTGCCAGCAGCCGCGGGACTAGCGGGAGGGGGTACGAGCAGTACTTC. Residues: CASSRGTSGRGYEQYF.

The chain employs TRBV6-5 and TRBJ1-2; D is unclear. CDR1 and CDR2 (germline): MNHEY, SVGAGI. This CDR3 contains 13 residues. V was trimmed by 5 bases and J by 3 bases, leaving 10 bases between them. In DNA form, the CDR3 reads TGTGCCAGCAGTATCTCAGGTTACTATGGCTACACCTTC. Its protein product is CASSISGYYGYTF.

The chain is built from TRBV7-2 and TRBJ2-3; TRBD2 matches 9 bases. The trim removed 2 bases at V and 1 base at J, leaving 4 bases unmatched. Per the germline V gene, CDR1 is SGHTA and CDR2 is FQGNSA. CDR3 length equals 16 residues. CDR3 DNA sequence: TGTGCCAGCAGCTTATACGCTAGCGGGGGCACAGATACGCAGTATTTT. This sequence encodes CASSLYASGGTDTQYF.

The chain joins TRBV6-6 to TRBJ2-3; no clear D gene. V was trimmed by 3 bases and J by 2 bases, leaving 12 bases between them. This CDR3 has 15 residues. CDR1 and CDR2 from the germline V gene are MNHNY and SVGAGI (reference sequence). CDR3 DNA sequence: TGTGCCAGCAGTTATAGGGAAATAGACACAGATACGCAGTATTTT. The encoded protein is CASSYREIDTDTQYF.